A selection of T cell receptor beta chains follows, all from one sample in a study of blood T cell repertoires in COVID-19. Clones were sequenced by immunoSEQ multiplex PCR, and TCRdb holds only the in-frame ones, with some missing. The sample shows 200,000 to 250,000 clones, about four fifths of them seen only once. Sequences were obtained from PBMCs or T cells enriched from blood (not recorded which). These receptors all come from a woman between 50 and 59 years old who had been exposed to COVID-19. Both conserved end residues are part of each CDR3. The D gene is left open where the match is weak. Clone size is stated in some rows and not others, as once, few, many or a class when expanded.

>TRBV5-1|NA|TRBD2|TRBJ2-1
TGCGCCAGCAGCTCCCTAGGTAGCGGGGTGGGGCCGAATGAGCAGTTCTTC
CASSSLGSGVGPNEQFF
>TRBV7-3|NA|TRBD1|TRBJ1-1
TGTGCCAGCAGCTTTGGACAGGGTTTAACTGAAGCTTTCTTT
CASSFGQGLTEAFF
>TRBV3-1/TRBV3-2|NA|TRBD2|TRBJ2-3
TGTGCCAGCAGCCAAGATCCAGCGGGGTGGACAGATACGCAGTATTTT
CASSQDPAGWTDTQYF
>TRBV11-2|few|TRBD2|TRBJ2-7
TGTGCCAGCAGCCCACGGGCTAGCGGTGCCTACGAGCAGTACTTC
CASSPRASGAYEQYF
>TRBV10-3|NA|NA|TRBJ2-1
TGTGCCATCAGTATAGGGAGTACGTCTGAGGAGCAGTTCTTC
CAISIGSTSEEQFF
>TRBV29-1|NA|NA|TRBJ1-2
TGCACTATCCCGGTCGCTTATGGCTACACCTTC
CTIPVAYGYTF
>TRBV4-2|NA|NA|TRBJ2-5
TGTGCCAGCAGCCCACGCCGTAAATCGGATCTAGGGAGCTTCTACCAAGAGACCCAGTACTTC
CASSPRRKSDLGSFYQETQYF
>TRBV6-5|NA|TRBD1|TRBJ1-3
TGTGCCAGTCGCTTAACAGGGGCTGGAAACACCATATATTTT
CASRLTGAGNTIYF
>TRBV10-3|NA|TRBD2|TRBJ2-5
TGTGCCATCGGTGCGGGGGAGGGGGAGACCCAGTACTTC
CAIGAGEGETQYF
>TRBV5-1|NA|NA|TRBJ1-1
TGCGCCAGCAGCTTGGGGCTGGGGACGGGGGGCGGAAGAAGGACTGAAGCTTTCTTT
CASSLGLGTGGGRRTEAFF
>TRBV16|NA|TRBD2|TRBJ2-3
TGTGCCAGCAGCCCTAGAGCGGGGGACCGAGATACGCAGTATTTT
CASSPRAGDRDTQYF
>TRBV27|NA|TRBD1|TRBJ2-7
TGTGCCAGCAGTTGGGACAGGGGATTGAAAGAGCAGTACTTC
CASSWDRGLKEQYF
>TRBV5-1|NA|NA|TRBJ2-2
TGCGCCAGCAGCTTGACTAGGAGCACCGGGGAGCTGTTTTTT
CASSLTRSTGELFF
>TRBV10-3|NA|NA|TRBJ2-2
TGTGCCATCAGTGTAGGAGGCACCGGGGAGCTGTTTTTT
CAISVGGTGELFF
>TRBV9|NA|TRBD2|TRBJ2-1
TGTGCCAGCAGCGTAGCTCAAAGCGGGGAGTACAATGAGCAGTTCTTC
CASSVAQSGEYNEQFF
>TRBV5-5|NA|TRBD2|TRBJ2-1
TGTGCCAGCAGCCCCCTAGCGGGGGGCCTCTACAATGAGCAGTTCTTC
CASSPLAGGLYNEQFF
>TRBV15|NA|NA|TRBJ1-5
TGTGCCACCAGCAGAGAGGGGAGGGGTCAGCCCCAGCATTTT
CATSREGRGQPQHF
>TRBV27|NA|NA|TRBJ1-4
TGTGCCAGCAGTTTAGGGAGGGGGGTCGGCGAAAAACTGTTTTTT
CASSLGRGVGEKLFF
>TRBV9|NA|TRBD1|TRBJ1-3
TGTGCCAGCAGCGCTACGACCGGGACAGGGGACGGCCGAAACACCATATATTTT
CASSATTGTGDGRNTIYF
>TRBV10-3|NA|NA|TRBJ1-6
TGTGCCGTACAGGGTAACACGGGTTCACCCCTCCACTTT
CAVQGNTGSPLHF
>TRBV5-4|NA|TRBD1|TRBJ2-5
TGTGCCAGCAGCTTGGGTGGGTCAGGGGGCTATGAGACCCAGTACTTC
CASSLGGSGGYETQYF
>TRBV2|NA|TRBD2|TRBJ2-1
TGTGCGATCCATGCGGGGGGAAACAATGAGCAGTTCTTC
CAIHAGGNNEQFF
>TRBV18|NA|TRBD1|TRBJ1-3
TGTGCCAGCTCACCCATGCAGGGGGCGAGCAGAGGAAACACCATATATTTT
CASSPMQGASRGNTIYF
>TRBV21-1|few|NA|TRBJ2-2
TGTGCCAGCAGCAAAGGAAACAGCCGCCCTGGGGAGCTGTTTTTT
CASSKGNSRPGELFF
>TRBV9|NA|NA|TRBJ1-2
TGTGCCAGCAGCGTAGCGTCAGATCCTCGTCGCTATGGCTACACCTTC
CASSVASDPRRYGYTF
>TRBV11-1|NA|NA|TRBJ1-1
TGTGCCAGCAGCTCCGGCCGGGGGGTGAACACTGAAGCTTTCTTT
CASSSGRGVNTEAFF
>TRBV6-5|NA|NA|TRBJ2-7
TGTGCCAGCAGATTACAGGGAAACGAGCAGTACTTC
CASRLQGNEQYF
>TRBV7-9|NA|TRBD2|TRBJ2-5
TGTGCCAGCAGCTCGGGACTAGCGGGGAAAGAGACCCAGTACTTC
CASSSGLAGKETQYF
>TRBV7-9|NA|TRBD2|TRBJ2-3
TGTGCCAGCAGCCCGGGGGGGCCCGCAGATACGCAGTATTTT
CASSPGGPADTQYF
>TRBV3-1/TRBV3-2|few|NA|TRBJ2-7
TGTGCCAGCAGCCAAGCCCCGGGGGGCCTTTACGAGCAGTACTTC
CASSQAPGGLYEQYF
>TRBV19|NA|NA|TRBJ1-2
TGTGCCAGTAGTACGGTGGAGGAGATCTATGGCTACACCTTC
CASSTVEEIYGYTF
>TRBV3-1/TRBV3-2|NA|NA|TRBJ2-7
TGTGCCAGCAGCACTTTGACATATTGCGAGCAGTACTTC
CASSTLTYCEQYF
>TRBV28|once|NA|TRBJ1-2
TGTGCCAGCAGTTTTAGCTTGGGCTACACCTTC
CASSFSLGYTF
>TRBV10-1|NA|NA|TRBJ2-3
TGCGCCAGCAGATCGGGTCCGGCAGATACGCAGTATTTT
CASRSGPADTQYF
>TRBV20-1|NA|NA|TRBJ2-2
TGCAGTGCTAGTTTGGCCACCGGGGAGCTGTTTTTT
CSASLATGELFF
>TRBV12-3/TRBV12-4|NA|NA|TRBJ2-7
TGTGCCAGCAGCCGCTCGGTACCCTACGAGCAGTACTTC
CASSRSVPYEQYF
>TRBV5-4|once|NA|TRBJ1-1
TGTGCCAGCAGCTCCCGTGGGCCGACGAACACTGAAGCTTTCTTT
CASSSRGPTNTEAFF
>TRBV6-5|NA|NA|TRBJ1-2
TGTGCCAGCAGGGGGACCTGGGGCGGGGATGGCTACACCTTC
CASRGTWGGDGYTF
>TRBV27|NA|NA|TRBJ1-1
TGTGCCAGCAGTGCTATGCAGTCCAGGGGCACTGAAGCTTTCTTT
CASSAMQSRGTEAFF
>TRBV3-1/TRBV3-2|NA|TRBD1|TRBJ2-7
TGTGCCAGCAGCCAAGGTAGGGGACAGGAGTACTTC
CASSQGRGQEYF
>TRBV4-2|NA|NA|TRBJ1-5
TGTGCCAGCAGCCAAGAGTGGGGGGGGAATCAGCCCCAGCATTTT
CASSQEWGGNQPQHF